What follows are 13 T cell receptor beta chains derived from one specimen sequenced in a study of T-cell reconstitution after alpha-beta-depleted transplantation in children (dated by TCRdb to about 2016). The method behind the library was PCR. Sequencing was carried out with an Illumina HiSeq 2500. TCR libraries were prepared with molecular barcoding, using unique molecular identifiers to normalize TCRbeta repertoire quantification. The public reads were reprocessed in TCRdb via fastp at Q25 and MiXCR, keeping in-frame beta chains. Rows are combined by CDR3 protein, so each entry shows the most common genes and DNA. This sample comprises roughly 310,000 distinct CDR3 sequences, around 25% of them detected only once. The ten largest clones take up 9.5% to 12% of the sample. The intended sense of this specimen's treatment or condition label: allogeneic hematopoietic cell transplantation with graft depleted of TCRalphabeta T cells and CD19 B cells.

The specimen was PBMCs, mostly from graft donor cells, collected 180 days after TCRalphabeta/CD19-depleted stem cell transplant. All receptors come from a male patient aged 10 to 17 who had a stem cell transplant for acute lymphoblastic leukemia, so the T cells may come from the graft donor.

This clonotype was detected a few times. The genes are TRBV24-1 and TRBJ2-1, with TRBD1 matching 9 bases. Trimming cost V 3 bases and J 0 bases; bases outside gene matches: 11. Germline V gene lookup returns CDR1 KGHDR and CDR2 SFDVKD. The CDR3 runs 19 residues. The CDR3, as DNA: TGTGCCACCAGTGATGGACAGGGGACGTTTGAGAGCTCCTACAATGAGCAGTTCTTC. Amino acids: CATSDGQGTFESSYNEQFF.

The V and J genes are TRBV7-1 and TRBJ2-7; either TRBD1 or TRBD2 may fit D (5 bases each). TRBV7-1 qualifies as an ORF whose function is uncertain. The CDR3 totals 15 residues. V was cut by 3 bases and J by 3 bases, with 15 bases left in between. CDR3 coding DNA: TGTGCCAGCAGCTCGTACGGGACCTCGCGCTACGAGCAGTACTTC. Translated: CASSSYGTSRYEQYF.

The chain uses TRBV7-9 and TRBJ1-5; D is unclear. The CDR3 extends over 12 amino acids. The germline V gene encodes CDR1 SEHNR and CDR2 FQNEAQ (reference sequence). With 2 bases removed from V and 5 bases from J, the gap between germline ends came to 4 bases. The CDR3 reads CASSLIHQPQHF. For the CDR3, the DNA is TGTGCCAGCAGCTTAATCCATCAGCCCCAGCATTTT.

The J gene is TRBJ2-1, the V gene TRBV27, with 8 positions matching TRBD2. The CDR3 runs to 17 residues. J gave up 4 bases and V 0 bases, and 8 bases lay outside the gene matches. Germline loops: CDR1 MNHEY, CDR2 SMNVEV (reference sequence). DNA for the CDR3: TGTGCCAGCAGTTTATCGACCGGGACTAGGGCGTACAATGAGCAGTTCTTC. It specifies CASSLSTGTRAYNEQFF.

V and J are TRBV18 and TRBJ1-2; D perhaps matches TRBD1 (5 bases). The CDR3 spans 16 residues. Trimming pared 1 base from V and 5 bases from J, leaving 17 bases between. CDR1 is KGHSH, CDR2 LQKENI, per germline. CDR3 region: CASSPRKDFRGYGYTF. Here the CDR3 DNA reads TGTGCCAGCTCACCACGCAAGGATTTTAGGGGTTATGGCTACACCTTC.

This clonotype was seen a few times. This rearrangement joins TRBV7-9 to TRBJ2-7; weak D call: TRBD2 (6 bases). This CDR3 is 13 amino acids long. V lost 3 bases, J lost 3 bases, and 9 bases lay in between. Germline loops: CDR1 SEHNR, CDR2 FQNEAQ (reference sequence). In DNA, the CDR3 is TGTGCCAGCAGCTTCGGGGGTTACTACGAGCAGTACTTC. It codes for CASSFGGYYEQYF. The full variable domain, completed using reference TRBV7-9 and TRBJ2-7, is DTGVSQNPRHKITKRGQNVTFRCDPISEHNRLYWYRQTLGQGPEFLTYFQNEAQLEKSRLLSDRFSAERPKGSFSTLEIQRTEQGDSAMYLCASSFGGYYEQYFGPGTRLTVT.

The CDR3 DNA reads as TGTGCCAGCAGCTTGGGACTAGCTCGGGATACCTACAATGAGCAGTTCTTC. Amino acids: CASSLGLARDTYNEQFF. V is TRBV7-9 and J is TRBJ2-1, with TRBD2 identical over 9 bases. CDR1 is SEHNR, CDR2 FQNEAQ, per germline (reference sequence). The V and J ends lost 3 bases and 2 bases, in that order; junction bases with no gene match: 8. The CDR3 is 17 amino acids.

This clonotype has at least ten counts. This rearrangement joins TRBV5-1 to TRBJ2-7, with a possible D match to TRBD1 (6 bases). Germline loops: CDR1 SGHRS, CDR2 YFSETQ. V was pared by 5 bases and J by 2 bases, with 14 bases between. The CDR3 length is 14 residues. The DNA for the CDR3 is TGCGCCAGCAGGCCTCGGGACACAACCTACGAGCAGTACTTC. The encoded protein is CASRPRDTTYEQYF.

Only a few counts were recorded for this clonotype. The chain is built from TRBV4-1 and TRBJ2-7; TRBD2 agrees at 7 bases. The junction had 6 bases not matched to a gene; V was cut back by 4 bases and J by 3 bases. CDR3 length equals 14 residues. Germline values: CDR1 MGHRA, CDR2 YSYEKL. The CDR3 protein is CASSRAGAYYEQYF. The CDR3 coding sequence is TGCGCCAGCAGCCGGGCGGGAGCGTACTACGAGCAGTACTTC.

This chain uses TRBV7-6 with TRBJ2-3; 9 bases line up with TRBD1. CDR1 and CDR2 from the germline V gene are SGHVS and FNYEAQ. The CDR3 extends over 17 amino acids. Losses at the gene ends were 1 base for V and 0 bases for J; bases not matched to a gene: 5. This chain's CDR3 is CASSLEAGTGSTDTQYF. The CDR3 bases are TGTGCCAGCAGCTTAGAGGCCGGGACAGGGAGCACAGATACGCAGTATTTT.

The rearrangement joins TRBV6-1 to TRBJ2-7; TRBD1 agrees at 9 bases. Germline V gives CDR1 MNHNS, CDR2 SASEGT. The CDR3 totals 16 residues. Trimming removed 6 bases from V and 0 bases from J; junction bases left unmatched: 9. DNA of the CDR3: TGTGCCAGCAGCATCGCCGGGACAGGGCCCTCCTACGAGCAGTACTTC. It codes for CASSIAGTGPSYEQYF.

This clonotype was seen a handful of times. The chain combines TRBV5-1 with TRBJ2-1, with TRBD2 matching 10 bases. The length of the CDR3 is 16 residues. The J segment lost 5 bases and the V segment lost 0 bases, leaving 5 bases of the junction unmatched. The germline V gene encodes CDR1 SGHRS and CDR2 YFSETQ. The CDR3 loop reads CASSLGSGRAHNEQFF. In DNA form, the CDR3 reads TGCGCCAGCAGCTTGGGCAGCGGGAGGGCCCACAATGAGCAGTTCTTC.

The rearrangement joins TRBV20-1 to TRBJ2-7; a weak D match, TRBD1 (6 bases). The V end lost 6 bases, the J end lost 0 bases, and 12 bases lay between the germline ends. The CDR3 has 13 amino acids. Germline CDR1 DFQATT, CDR2 SNEGSKA (reference sequence). CDR3 nucleotide sequence: TGCAGTGCGCCCGGGACACACTCCTACGAGCAGTACTTC. It translates to CSAPGTHSYEQYF.